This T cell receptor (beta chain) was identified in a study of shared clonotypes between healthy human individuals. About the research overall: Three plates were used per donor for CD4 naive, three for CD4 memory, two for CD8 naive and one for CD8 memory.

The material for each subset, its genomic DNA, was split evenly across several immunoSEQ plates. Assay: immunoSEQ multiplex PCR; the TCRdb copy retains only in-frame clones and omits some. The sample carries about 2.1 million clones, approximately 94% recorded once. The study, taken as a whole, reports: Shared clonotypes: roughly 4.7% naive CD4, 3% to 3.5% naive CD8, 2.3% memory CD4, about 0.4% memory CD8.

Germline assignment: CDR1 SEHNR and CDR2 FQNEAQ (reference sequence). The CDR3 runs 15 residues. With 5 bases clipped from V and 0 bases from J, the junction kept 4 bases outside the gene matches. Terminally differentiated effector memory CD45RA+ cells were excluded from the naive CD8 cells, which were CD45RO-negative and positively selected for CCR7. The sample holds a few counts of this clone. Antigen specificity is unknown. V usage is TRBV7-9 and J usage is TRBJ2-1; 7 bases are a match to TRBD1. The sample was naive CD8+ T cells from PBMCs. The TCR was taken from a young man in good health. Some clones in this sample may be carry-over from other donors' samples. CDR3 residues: CASSIQGISYNEQFF. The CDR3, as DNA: TGTGCCAGCAGCATACAGGGGATCTCCTACAATGAGCAGTTCTTC.